Given below is one T cell receptor beta chain in context. This sample stems from a study of blood T cell repertoires in COVID-19. Study at large: Sites across the United States, Italy and Spain contributed samples from acute and convalescent COVID-19. The analysed material was cDNA or gDNA that came from T cells, B-cell-depleted T cells, or PBMCs.

As processed by the authors: It was from reference gene primer amplification that nucleated cell counts were estimated. Profiled with immunoSEQ multiplex PCR; TCRdb holds only in-frame clones, not every one. Clone size and the V and J calls come from that table; the DNA yielded D and trimming. The sample has over 100,000 clones, roughly 88% seen once. The sequencing sample was made of peripheral blood. This receptor was identified in a woman in her seventies with acute or convalescent COVID-19.

For the CDR3, the DNA is TGTGCCACCGCGAAGACAGGGCCCAGCACAGATACGCAGTATTTT. It is translated as CATAKTGPSTDTQYF. The chain links TRBV2 to TRBJ2-3; TRBD1 aligns across 7 bases. Losses at the gene ends were 10 bases for V and 0 bases for J; bases not matched to a gene: 10. The V gene's germline CDR1 is SNHLY and CDR2 FYNNEI. CDR3 length: 15 residues. The entire variable domain, with the rest obtained from reference TRBV2 and TRBJ2-3, is as follows: EPEVTQTPSHQVTQMGQEVILRCVPISNHLYFYWYRQILGQKVEFLVSFYNNEISEKSEIFDDQFSVERPDGSNFTLKIRSTKLEDSAMYFCATAKTGPSTDTQYFGPGTRLTVL.